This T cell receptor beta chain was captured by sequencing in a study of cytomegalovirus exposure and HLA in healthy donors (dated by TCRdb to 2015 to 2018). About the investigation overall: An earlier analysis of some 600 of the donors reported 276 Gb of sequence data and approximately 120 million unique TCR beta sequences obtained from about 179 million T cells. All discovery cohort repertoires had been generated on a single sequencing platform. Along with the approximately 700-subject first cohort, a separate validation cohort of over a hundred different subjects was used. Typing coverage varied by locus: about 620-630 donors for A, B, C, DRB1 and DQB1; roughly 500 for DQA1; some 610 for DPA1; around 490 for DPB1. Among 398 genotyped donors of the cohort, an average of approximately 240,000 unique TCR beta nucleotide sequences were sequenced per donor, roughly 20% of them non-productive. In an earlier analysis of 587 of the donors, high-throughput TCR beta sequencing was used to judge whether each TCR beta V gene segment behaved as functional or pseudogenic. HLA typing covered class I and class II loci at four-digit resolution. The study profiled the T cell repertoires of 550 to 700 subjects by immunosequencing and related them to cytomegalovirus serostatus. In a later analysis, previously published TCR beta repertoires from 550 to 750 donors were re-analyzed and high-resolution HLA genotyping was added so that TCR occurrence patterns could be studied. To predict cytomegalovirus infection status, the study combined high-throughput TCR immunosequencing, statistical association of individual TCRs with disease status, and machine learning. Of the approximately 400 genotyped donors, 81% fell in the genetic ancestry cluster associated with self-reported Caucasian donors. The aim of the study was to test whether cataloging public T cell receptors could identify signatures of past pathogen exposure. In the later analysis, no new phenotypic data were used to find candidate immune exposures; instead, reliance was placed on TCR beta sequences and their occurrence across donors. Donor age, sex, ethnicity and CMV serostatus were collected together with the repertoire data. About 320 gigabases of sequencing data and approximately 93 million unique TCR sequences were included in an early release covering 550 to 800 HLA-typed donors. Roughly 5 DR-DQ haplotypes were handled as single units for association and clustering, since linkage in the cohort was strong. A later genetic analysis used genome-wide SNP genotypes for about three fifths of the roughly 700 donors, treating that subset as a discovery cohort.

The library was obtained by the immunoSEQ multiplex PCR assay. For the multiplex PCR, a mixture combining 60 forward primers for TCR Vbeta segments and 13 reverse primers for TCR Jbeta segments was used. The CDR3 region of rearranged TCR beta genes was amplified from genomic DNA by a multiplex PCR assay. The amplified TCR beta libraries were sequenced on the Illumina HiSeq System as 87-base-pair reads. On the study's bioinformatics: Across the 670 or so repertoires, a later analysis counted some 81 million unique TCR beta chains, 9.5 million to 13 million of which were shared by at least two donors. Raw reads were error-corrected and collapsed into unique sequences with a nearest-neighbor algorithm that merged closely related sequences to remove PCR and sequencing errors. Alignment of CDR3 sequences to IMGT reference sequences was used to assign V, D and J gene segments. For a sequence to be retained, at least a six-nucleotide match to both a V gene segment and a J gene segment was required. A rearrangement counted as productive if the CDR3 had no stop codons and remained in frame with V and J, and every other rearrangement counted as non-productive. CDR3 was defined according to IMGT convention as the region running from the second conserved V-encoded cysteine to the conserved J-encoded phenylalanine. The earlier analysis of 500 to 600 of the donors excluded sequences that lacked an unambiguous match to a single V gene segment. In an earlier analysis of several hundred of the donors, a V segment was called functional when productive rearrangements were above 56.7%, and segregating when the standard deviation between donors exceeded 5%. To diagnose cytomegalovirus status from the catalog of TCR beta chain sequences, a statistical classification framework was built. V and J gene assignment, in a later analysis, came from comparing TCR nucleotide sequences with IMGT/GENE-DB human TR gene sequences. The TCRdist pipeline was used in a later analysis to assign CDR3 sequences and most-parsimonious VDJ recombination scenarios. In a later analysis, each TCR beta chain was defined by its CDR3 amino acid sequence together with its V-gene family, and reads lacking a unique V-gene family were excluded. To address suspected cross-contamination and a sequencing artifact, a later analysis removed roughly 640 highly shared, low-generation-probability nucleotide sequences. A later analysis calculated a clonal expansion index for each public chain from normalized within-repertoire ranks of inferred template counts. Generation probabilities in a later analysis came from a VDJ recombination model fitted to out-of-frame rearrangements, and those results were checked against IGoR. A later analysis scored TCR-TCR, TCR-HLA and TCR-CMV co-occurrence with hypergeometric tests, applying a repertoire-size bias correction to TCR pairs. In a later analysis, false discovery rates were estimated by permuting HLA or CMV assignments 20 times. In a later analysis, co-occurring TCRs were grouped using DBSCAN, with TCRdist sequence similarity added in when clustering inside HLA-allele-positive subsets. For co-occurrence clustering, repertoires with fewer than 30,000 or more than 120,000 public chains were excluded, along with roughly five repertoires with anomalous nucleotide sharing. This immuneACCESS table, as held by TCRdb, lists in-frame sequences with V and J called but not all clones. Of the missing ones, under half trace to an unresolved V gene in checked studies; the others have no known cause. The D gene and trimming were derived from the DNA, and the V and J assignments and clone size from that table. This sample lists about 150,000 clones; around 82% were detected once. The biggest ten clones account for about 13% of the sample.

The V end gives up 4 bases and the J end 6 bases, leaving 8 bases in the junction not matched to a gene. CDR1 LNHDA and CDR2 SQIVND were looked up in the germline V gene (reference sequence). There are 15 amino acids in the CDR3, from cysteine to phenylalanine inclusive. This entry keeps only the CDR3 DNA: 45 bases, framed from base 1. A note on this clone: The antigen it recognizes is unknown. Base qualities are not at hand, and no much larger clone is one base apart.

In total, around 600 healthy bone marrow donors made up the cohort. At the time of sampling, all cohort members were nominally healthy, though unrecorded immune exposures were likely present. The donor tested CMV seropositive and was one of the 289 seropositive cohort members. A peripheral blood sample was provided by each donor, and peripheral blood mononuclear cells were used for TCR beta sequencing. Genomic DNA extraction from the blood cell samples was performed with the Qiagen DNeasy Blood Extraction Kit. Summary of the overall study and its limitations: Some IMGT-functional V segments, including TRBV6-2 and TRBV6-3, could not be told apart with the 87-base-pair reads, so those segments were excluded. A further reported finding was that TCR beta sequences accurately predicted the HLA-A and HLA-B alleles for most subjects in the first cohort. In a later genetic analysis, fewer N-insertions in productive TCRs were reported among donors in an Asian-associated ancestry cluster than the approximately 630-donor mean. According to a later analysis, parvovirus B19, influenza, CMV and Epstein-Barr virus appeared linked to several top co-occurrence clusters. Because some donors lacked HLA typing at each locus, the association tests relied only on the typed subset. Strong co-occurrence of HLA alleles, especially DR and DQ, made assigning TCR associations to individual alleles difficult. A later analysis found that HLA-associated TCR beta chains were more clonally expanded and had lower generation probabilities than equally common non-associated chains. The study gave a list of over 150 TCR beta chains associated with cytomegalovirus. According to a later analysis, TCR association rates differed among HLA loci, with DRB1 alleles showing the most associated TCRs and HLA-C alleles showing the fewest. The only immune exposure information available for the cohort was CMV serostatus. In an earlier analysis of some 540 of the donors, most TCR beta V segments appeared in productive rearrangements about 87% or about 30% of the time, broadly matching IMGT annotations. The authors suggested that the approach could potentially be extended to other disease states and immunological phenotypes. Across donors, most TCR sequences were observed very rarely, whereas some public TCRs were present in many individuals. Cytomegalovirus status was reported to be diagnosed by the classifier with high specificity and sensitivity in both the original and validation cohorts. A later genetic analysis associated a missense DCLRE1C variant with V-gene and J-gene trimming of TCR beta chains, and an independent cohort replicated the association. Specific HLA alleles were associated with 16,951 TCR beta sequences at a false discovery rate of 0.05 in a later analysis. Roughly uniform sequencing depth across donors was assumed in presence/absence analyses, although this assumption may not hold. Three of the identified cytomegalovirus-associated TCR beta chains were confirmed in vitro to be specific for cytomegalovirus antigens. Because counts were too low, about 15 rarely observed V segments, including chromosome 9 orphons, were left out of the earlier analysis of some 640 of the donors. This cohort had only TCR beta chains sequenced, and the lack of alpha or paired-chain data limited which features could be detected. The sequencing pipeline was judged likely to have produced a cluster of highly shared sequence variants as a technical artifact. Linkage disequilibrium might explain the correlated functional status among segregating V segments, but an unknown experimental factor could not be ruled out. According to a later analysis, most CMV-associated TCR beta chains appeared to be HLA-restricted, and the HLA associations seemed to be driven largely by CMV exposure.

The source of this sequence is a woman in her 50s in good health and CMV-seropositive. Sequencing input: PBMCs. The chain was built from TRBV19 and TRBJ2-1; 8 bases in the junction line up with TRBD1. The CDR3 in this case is CASSTDRGFSNEQFF. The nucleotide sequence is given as TGTGCCAGTAGTACCGACAGGGGCTTTAGCAATGAGCAGTTCTTC.